This passage covers 21 T cell receptor beta chains from one sample sequenced in a study of T cell repertoires in cytomegalovirus infection (dated 2019 in TCRdb). Their antigen targets remain unknown. In light of the paper, this sample's treatment or condition label describes: in vitro stimulation with specific CMV peptide epitopes to enrich CMV-specific T cells. The sample was run on an Illumina HiSeq 1500. TCRdb reprocessed the public reads (quality trimming at Q25 with fastp, clone calling with MiXCR) and kept in-frame beta chains. Rows with a matching CDR3 protein are joined into one entry that keeps the most common DNA and genes. A total of more than 85,000 distinct CDR3 sequences appear in this sample, around 28% of them only once. The ten largest clonotypes hold about 81% of the sample. Sequences were derived from CD8+ T cells from cultured PBMCs, sampled from culture after CMV antigen stimulation. These receptor sequences come from a human donor in good health (CMV status not recorded). Some clones in this sample may be carry-over from other donors' samples.

This clonotype showed up just a few times. The chain couples TRBV7-9 to TRBJ1-3; D unresolved. In germline, CDR1 is SEHNR, CDR2 FQNEAQ (reference sequence). Trimming stripped 11 bases from V and 8 bases from J, with 10 bases between. This CDR3 is 10 amino acids long. In DNA, the CDR3 is TGTGCCTCCGAGGTGGACACCATATATTTT. Its protein is CASEVDTIYF.

In its sample, this clonotype was seen many times. V gene TRBV12-3 or TRBV12-4 combines with J gene TRBJ1-3; D gene unclear. Trimming removed 11 bases from V and 0 bases from J, with 14 bases in between. There are 14 residues in the CDR3. The CDR3 coding sequence is TGTGCCTCTTTTAAGGGATCCTCTGGAAACACCATATATTTT. It is translated as CASFKGSSGNTIYF.

Only a few counts were recorded for this clonotype. The rearrangement joins TRBV6-5 to TRBJ1-2, with D perhaps TRBD1 (5 bases). Germline CDR1 is MNHEY and CDR2 is SVGAGI. Between the trimmed V and J ends, which lost 8 bases and 4 bases, there was a span of 11 bases. The CDR3 extends over 12 amino acids. The CDR3 spells CASWGSPYGYTF. As DNA, the CDR3 is TGTGCCAGCTGGGGGTCTCCCTATGGCTACACCTTC.

V is TRBV4-1 and J is TRBJ1-1, with unresolved D. Germline assignment: CDR1 MGHRA and CDR2 YSYEKL. This CDR3 comprises 13 residues. The V gene lost 1 base and the J gene lost 4 bases, with 7 bases spanning the gap. The CDR3 nucleotides read TGCGCCAGCAGCCAAGTCGGGGTCACTGAAGCTTTCTTT. Translating it yields CASSQVGVTEAFF.

The chain employs TRBV12-3 or TRBV12-4 and TRBJ1-2; 10 positions agree with TRBD1. With V trimmed by 5 bases and J by 3 bases, 6 bases remained unmatched. The CDR3 is 15 residues long. CDR3: CASSITGTGDYGYTF. Here the CDR3 DNA reads TGTGCCAGCAGTATCACCGGGACAGGGGACTATGGCTACACCTTC.

This clonotype was seen repeatedly, ten times or more. V is TRBV5-1 and J is TRBJ2-1; TRBD2 aligns across 10 bases. Germline V gene data show CDR1 as SGHRS and CDR2 as YFSETQ. The J segment lost 8 bases and the V segment lost 4 bases, leaving 6 bases of the junction unmatched. This CDR3 is 14 amino acids long. This CDR3 reads CASSTGLADHEQFF. The CDR3 coding sequence is TGCGCCAGCAGCACTGGACTAGCGGACCATGAGCAGTTCTTC.

The chain combines TRBV4-1 with TRBJ2-7; D may be TRBD2 (6 bases). CDR3 length: 13 amino acids. Per germline, CDR1 MGHRA and CDR2 YSYEKL. V lost 3 bases, J lost 3 bases, and 9 bases lay in between. CDR3 sequence reads: CASSQISGYEQYF. Here the CDR3 DNA reads TGCGCCAGCAGCCAGATTAGCGGCTACGAGCAGTACTTC.

In its sample, this clonotype was seen a few times. CDR3 DNA sequence: TGTGCCAGCAGTTCCCCCGATGGGCCTGGAAACACCATATATTTT. This codes for CASSSPDGPGNTIYF. This chain joins TRBV6-1 and TRBJ1-3; D remains ambiguous. The CDR3 is 15 amino acids. Germline V CDR1 and CDR2: MNHNS, SASEGT. Trimming pared 5 bases from V and 2 bases from J, leaving 13 bases between.

The chain employs TRBV28 and TRBJ1-1, with D tentatively TRBD1 (6 bases). Trimming pared 3 bases from V and 0 bases from J, leaving 11 bases between. Germline V CDR1 and CDR2: MDHEN, SYDVKM. This CDR3 contains 15 residues. The CDR3 reads CASSFRTDMNTEAFF. The CDR3 DNA reads TGTGCCAGCAGTTTCAGGACAGACATGAACACTGAAGCTTTCTTT.

The chain has TRBV27 and TRBJ2-2, with D uncertain. Germline CDR1 is MNHEY and CDR2 is SMNVEV (reference sequence). V lost 5 bases and J 4 bases, leaving 8 bases between the germline ends. CDR3 length: 13 amino acids. The CDR3 spells CASSPVVTGELFF. CDR3 nucleotide sequence: TGTGCCAGCAGTCCAGTCGTCACCGGGGAGCTGTTTTTT.

The V and J genes are TRBV9 and TRBJ2-1; 9 bases are a match to TRBD2. The junction had 12 bases not matched to a gene; V was cut back by 3 bases and J by 5 bases. This CDR3 has 17 residues. The germline CDR1 and CDR2 sequences are SGDLS and YYNGEE. CDR3 DNA: TGTGCCAGCAGCGGGATGCCCGGGACTAGCATCCACAATGAGCAGTTCTTC. Translation: CASSGMPGTSIHNEQFF.

The chain links TRBV6-1 to TRBJ1-1, with no clear D. This CDR3 is built from 15 residues. The germline CDR1 and CDR2 sequences are MNHNS and SASEGT. The V and J ends lost 0 bases and 4 bases respectively, with 12 bases between them. The CDR3 here is CASSEAVWAATEAFF. The CDR3 DNA sequence: TGTGCCAGCAGTGAAGCGGTTTGGGCAGCCACTGAAGCTTTCTTT.

V is TRBV3-1 and J is TRBJ1-1, with unresolved D. Germline CDR1 is LGHDT and CDR2 is YNNKEL (reference sequence). This CDR3 has 14 amino acids. V lost 1 base and J lost 4, with 10 bases in between. The CDR3 spells CASSQVVGGTEAFF. The CDR3 DNA reads TGTGCCAGCAGCCAAGTCGTGGGTGGCACTGAAGCTTTCTTT.

This clonotype was counted between two and nine times. This chain links TRBV5-1 with TRBJ2-2, with D uncertain. Trimming cost V 2 bases and J 7 bases, with 12 bases left between them. This CDR3 spans 14 amino acids. The V gene's germline CDR1 is SGHRS and CDR2 YFSETQ. The CDR3 coding sequence is TGCGCCAGCAGCTTAATAGAGGACGGCGGGGAGCTGTTTTTT. This codes for CASSLIEDGGELFF.

The gene calls are TRBV19 and TRBJ2-1; D not certain. The length of the CDR3 is 15 residues. CDR1 is LNHDA and CDR2 is SQIVND in the germline V gene (reference sequence). Trimming took off 9 bases at V and 0 bases at J, with 15 bases between the two ends. This CDR3 is CASSHDPASYNEQFF. The CDR3 nucleotides are TGTGCCAGCTCCCATGATCCGGCCTCCTACAATGAGCAGTTCTTC.

The chain links TRBV3-1 to TRBJ1-1, with D unclear. This CDR3 is built from 13 residues. Per germline, CDR1 LGHDT and CDR2 YNNKEL (reference sequence). Trimming stripped 0 bases from V and 6 bases from J, with 8 bases between. CDR3 region: CASSQDMSPEAFF. CDR3 DNA: TGTGCCAGCAGCCAAGATATGAGCCCTGAAGCTTTCTTT.

In its sample, this clonotype was seen a few times. V and J are TRBV15 and TRBJ1-4, with a weak D call TRBD1 (5 bases). CDR1 is LNHNV and CDR2 is YYDKDF in the germline V gene (reference sequence). CDR3 length equals 15 residues. Trimming removed 8 bases at V and 7 bases at J, with 20 bases between. The CDR3 sequence: CATSRGGAGSEKLFF. The CDR3 DNA reads TGTGCCACCTCCCGGGGGGGAGCGGGTAGTGAAAAACTGTTTTTT.

The rearrangement uses TRBV19 and TRBJ2-1, with D possibly called TRBD1 or TRBD2 (6 bases each). The germline CDR1 and CDR2 sequences are LNHDA and SQIVND (reference sequence). V was clipped by 3 bases and J by 9 bases, with 21 bases between them. This CDR3 is 16 amino acids long. The CDR3 DNA reads TGTGCCAGTAGTATTCTTGAGGGGGGCCCGTCGCGTGAGCAGTTCTTC. Amino acid sequence: CASSILEGGPSREQFF.

The chain links TRBV7-9 to TRBJ2-3; 7 bases line up with TRBD1. This CDR3 region has 15 residues. Germline-derived CDR1 and CDR2 are SEHNR and FQNEAQ (reference sequence). V trimming: 5 bases; J trimming: 1 base; junction bases outside the gene matches: 6. Written as DNA, the CDR3 is TGTGCCAGCAGCATCTACAGGGGTGGCACAGATACGCAGTATTTT. Protein sequence: CASSIYRGGTDTQYF.

This chain links TRBV28 with TRBJ1-1; the D gene is possibly TRBD1 (5 bases). The CDR3 has 14 residues. In germline, CDR1 is MDHEN, CDR2 SYDVKM. The germline V and J ends were trimmed by 2 bases and 6 bases, with 13 bases remaining between them. CDR3 coding DNA: TGTGCCAGCAGTTTAACAGGATTTGGCTCTGAAGCTTTCTTT. Translated, it gives CASSLTGFGSEAFF.

The chain couples TRBV27 to TRBJ2-1; 9 positions match TRBD2. Germline V gene sequence: CDR1 MNHEY, CDR2 SMNVEV (reference sequence). This CDR3 contains 11 residues. V trimming: 6 bases; J trimming: 9 bases; junction bases outside the gene matches: 0. The CDR3 spells CASRLAGEQFF. The CDR3 nucleotides are TGTGCCAGCAGACTAGCGGGTGAGCAGTTCTTC.